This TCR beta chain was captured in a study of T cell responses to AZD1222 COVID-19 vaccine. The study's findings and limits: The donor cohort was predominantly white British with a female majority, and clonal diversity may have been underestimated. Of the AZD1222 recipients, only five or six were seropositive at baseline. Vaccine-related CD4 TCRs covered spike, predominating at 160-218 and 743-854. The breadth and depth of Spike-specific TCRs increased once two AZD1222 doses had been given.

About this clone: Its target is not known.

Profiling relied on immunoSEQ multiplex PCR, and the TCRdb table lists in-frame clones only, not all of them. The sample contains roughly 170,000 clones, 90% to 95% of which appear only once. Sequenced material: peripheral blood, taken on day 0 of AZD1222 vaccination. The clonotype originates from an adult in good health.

CDR3 sequence (DNA): TGTGCCAGCAAGGAGAGGCCCGGGATTGGAAACACCATATATTTT. Protein: CASKERPGIGNTIYF. The V gene is TRBV27, the J gene TRBJ1-3; D call uncertain. The length of the CDR3 is 15 residues. Germline V CDR1 and CDR2: MNHEY, SMNVEV (reference sequence). Trimming pared 7 bases from V and 3 bases from J, leaving 16 bases between.